This T cell receptor (beta chain) came from a study of cytomegalovirus exposure and HLA in healthy donors. The PCR contained 60 Vbeta and 13 Jbeta primers. Only in-frame clones appear in the TCRdb table, and some are missing; sequencing was by immunoSEQ multiplex PCR. The data hold approximately 170,000 clones, with roughly 71% observed a single time. V shed 6 bases, J shed 10 bases, and the junction held 10 bases outside the gene matches. Per the germline V gene, CDR1 is MRHNA and CDR2 is SNTAGT. The CDR3 runs 14 residues. The sequenced sample was PBMCs. The clonotype was recovered from a male donor in good health and CMV-seropositive. The chain uses TRBV6-4 and TRBJ2-1; 9 bases agree with TRBD2. The CDR3 DNA reads TGTGCCAGCAGACCGGGACTAGCATCCGGGGAGCAGTTCTTC. Translation gives CASRPGLASGEQFF.